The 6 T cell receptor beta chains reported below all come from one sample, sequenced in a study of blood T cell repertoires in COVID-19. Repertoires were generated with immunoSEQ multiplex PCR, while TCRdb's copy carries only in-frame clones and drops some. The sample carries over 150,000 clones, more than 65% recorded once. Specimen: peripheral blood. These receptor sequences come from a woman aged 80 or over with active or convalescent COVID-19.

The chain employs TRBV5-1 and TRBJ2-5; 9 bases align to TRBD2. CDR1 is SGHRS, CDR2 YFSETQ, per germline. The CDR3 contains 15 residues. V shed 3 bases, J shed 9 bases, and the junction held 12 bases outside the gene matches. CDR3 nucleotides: TGCGCCAGCAGCTCCCGGACTAGCGCCGAAGGGGCCCAGTACTTC. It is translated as CASSSRTSAEGAQYF.

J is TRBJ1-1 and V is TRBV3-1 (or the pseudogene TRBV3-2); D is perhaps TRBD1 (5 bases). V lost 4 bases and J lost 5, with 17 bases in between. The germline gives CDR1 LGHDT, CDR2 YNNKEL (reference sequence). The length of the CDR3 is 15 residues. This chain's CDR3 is CASSPPGRVNTEAFF. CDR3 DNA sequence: TGTGCCAGCAGCCCCCCGGGCAGGGTAAATACTGAAGCTTTCTTT.

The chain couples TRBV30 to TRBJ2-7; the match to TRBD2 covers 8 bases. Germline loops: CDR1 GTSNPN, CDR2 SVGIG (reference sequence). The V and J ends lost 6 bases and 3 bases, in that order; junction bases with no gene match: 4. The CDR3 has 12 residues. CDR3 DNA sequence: TGTGCCTGTGAAGCGGGAGTCTACGAGCAGTACTTC. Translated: CACEAGVYEQYF.

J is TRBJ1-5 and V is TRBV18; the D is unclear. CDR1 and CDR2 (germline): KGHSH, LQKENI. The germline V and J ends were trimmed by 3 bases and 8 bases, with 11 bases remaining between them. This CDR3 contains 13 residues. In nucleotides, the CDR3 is TGTGCCAGCTCACCGGTCGAGTTAGAGCCCCAGCATTTT. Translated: CASSPVELEPQHF.

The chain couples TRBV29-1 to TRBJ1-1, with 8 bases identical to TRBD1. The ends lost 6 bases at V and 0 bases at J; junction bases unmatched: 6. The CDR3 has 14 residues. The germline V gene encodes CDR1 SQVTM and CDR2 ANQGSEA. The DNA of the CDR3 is TGCAGCGTCTGGGACAGGCGAATGAACACTGAAGCTTTCTTT. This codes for CSVWDRRMNTEAFF.

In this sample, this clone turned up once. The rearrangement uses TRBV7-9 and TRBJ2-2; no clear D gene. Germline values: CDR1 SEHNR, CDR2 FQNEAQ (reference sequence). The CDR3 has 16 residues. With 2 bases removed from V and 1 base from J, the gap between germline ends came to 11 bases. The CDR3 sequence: CASSLSSNLNTGELFF. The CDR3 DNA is TGTGCCAGCAGCTTAAGTTCGAACTTGAACACCGGGGAGCTGTTTTTT.